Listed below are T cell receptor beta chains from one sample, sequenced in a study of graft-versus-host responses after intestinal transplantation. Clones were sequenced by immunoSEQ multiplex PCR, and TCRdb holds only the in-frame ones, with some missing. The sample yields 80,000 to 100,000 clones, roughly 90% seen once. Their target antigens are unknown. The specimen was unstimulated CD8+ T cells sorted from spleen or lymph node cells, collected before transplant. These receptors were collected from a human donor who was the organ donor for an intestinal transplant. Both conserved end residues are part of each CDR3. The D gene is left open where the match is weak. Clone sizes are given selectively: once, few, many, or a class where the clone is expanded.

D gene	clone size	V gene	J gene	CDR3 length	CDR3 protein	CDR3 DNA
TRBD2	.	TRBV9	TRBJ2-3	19	CASSTPRTSGGSSTDTQYF	TGTGCCAGCAGCACCCCACGGACTAGCGGGGGTTCTAGCACAGATACGCAGTATTTT
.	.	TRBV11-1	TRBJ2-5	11	CASSNPGDQYF	TGTGCCAGCTCTAACCCGGGGGACCAGTACTTC
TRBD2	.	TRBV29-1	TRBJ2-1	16	CSVGLAGGFPYNEQFF	TGCAGCGTGGGCCTAGCGGGAGGGTTTCCTTACAATGAGCAGTTCTTC
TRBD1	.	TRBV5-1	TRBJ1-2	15	CASSLTGGARYGYTF	TGCGCCAGCAGCTTGACAGGGGGCGCGAGGTATGGCTACACCTTC
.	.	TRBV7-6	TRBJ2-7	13	CASSLDQGGEQYF	TGTGCCAGCAGCTTAGACCAGGGAGGAGAGCAGTACTTC
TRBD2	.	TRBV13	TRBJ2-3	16	CASSLFPGRATDTQYF	TGTGCCAGCAGCTTATTCCCCGGGAGGGCGACAGATACGCAGTATTTT
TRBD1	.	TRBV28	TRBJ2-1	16	CASSFPGTGGRNEQFF	TGTGCCAGCAGTTTTCCCGGGACAGGGGGAAGGAATGAGCAGTTCTTC
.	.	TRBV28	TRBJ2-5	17	CASSLPSPALSQKTQYF	TGTGCCAGCAGTTTACCTTCCCCCGCCCTGTCACAGAAGACCCAGTACTTC
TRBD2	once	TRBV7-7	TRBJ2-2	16	CAVDRLAGVIGGELFF	TGTGCTGTGGACAGACTAGCGGGAGTGATCGGCGGGGAGCTGTTTTTT
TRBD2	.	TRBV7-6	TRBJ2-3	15	CASSLVLAGGDTQYF	TGTGCCAGCAGCTTAGTCCTAGCGGGGGGGGATACGCAGTATTTT
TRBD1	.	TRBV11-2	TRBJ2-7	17	CASSLDDRQGRAYEQYF	TGTGCCAGCAGCTTAGATGATAGACAGGGACGAGCCTACGAGCAGTACTTC
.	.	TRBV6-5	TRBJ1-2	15	CASSYWAWNNYGYTF	TGTGCCAGCAGTTACTGGGCATGGAATAACTATGGCTACACCTTC
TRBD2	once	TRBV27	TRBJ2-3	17	CASSQRLAGRNTDTQYF	TGTGCCAGCAGCCAAAGACTAGCGGGGAGAAACACAGATACGCAGTATTTT
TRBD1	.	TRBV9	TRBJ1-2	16	CASSGFGQGVNYGYTF	TGTGCCAGCAGCGGGTTCGGGCAGGGGGTAAACTATGGCTACACCTTC
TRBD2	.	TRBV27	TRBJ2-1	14	CASTLAGGKREQFF	TGTGCCAGCACACTAGCGGGAGGAAAACGTGAGCAGTTCTTC
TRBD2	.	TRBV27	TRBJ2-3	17	CASSPYRLADNTDTQYF	TGTGCCAGCAGTCCCTACCGACTAGCGGATAACACAGATACGCAGTATTTT
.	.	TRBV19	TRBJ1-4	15	CASSLPDSSNEKLFF	TGTGCCAGTAGTTTACCGGACAGTAGTAATGAAAAACTGTTTTTT
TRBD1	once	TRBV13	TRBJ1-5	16	CASSQGPDRTDQPQHF	TGTGCCAGCAGCCAAGGACCGGACAGGACAGATCAGCCCCAGCATTTT
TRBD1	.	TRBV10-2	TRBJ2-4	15	CASRRQGPAKNIQYF	TGCGCCAGCAGGAGACAGGGGCCAGCCAAAAACATTCAGTACTTC
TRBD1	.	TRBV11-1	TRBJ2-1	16	CASSSSGQGSYNEQFF	TGTGCCAGCAGCTCCTCGGGACAGGGCTCCTACAATGAGCAGTTCTTC
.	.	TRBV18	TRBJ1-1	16	CASSPVGSAGHTEAFF	TGTGCCAGCTCACCAGTGGGGTCCGCGGGGCACACTGAAGCTTTCTTT
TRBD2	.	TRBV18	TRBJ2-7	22	CASSPPLFFLTSGRAGSYEQYF	TGTGCCAGCTCACCACCGTTGTTTTTCTTGACTAGCGGGAGGGCTGGGTCCTACGAGCAGTACTTC
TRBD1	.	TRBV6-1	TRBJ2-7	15	CASSGLGTGVYEQYF	TGTGCCAGCAGTGGCCTAGGGACAGGCGTCTACGAGCAGTACTTC
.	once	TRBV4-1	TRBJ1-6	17	CASSQDVSSSYNSPLHF	TGCGCCAGCAGCCAAGATGTATCGAGCTCCTATAATTCACCCCTCCACTTT
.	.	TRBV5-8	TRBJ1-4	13	CASSLGTVEKLFF	TGTGCCAGCAGCTTGGGGACAGTTGAAAAACTGTTTTTT
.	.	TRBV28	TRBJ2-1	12	CASSLEYNEQFF	TGTGCCAGCAGTCTAGAGTACAATGAGCAGTTCTTC
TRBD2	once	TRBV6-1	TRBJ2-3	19	CASSEALLFGLAITDTQYF	TGTGCCAGCAGTGAAGCTTTACTGTTTGGACTAGCGATCACAGATACGCAGTATTTT
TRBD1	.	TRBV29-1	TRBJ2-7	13	CSVEERDRGEQYF	TGCAGCGTTGAAGAGAGGGACAGGGGTGAGCAGTACTTC
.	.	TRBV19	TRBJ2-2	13	CASSISDTGELFF	TGTGCCAGTAGTATCTCGGACACCGGGGAGCTGTTTTTT
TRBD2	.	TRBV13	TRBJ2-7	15	CASSRTSGGTYEQYF	TGTGCCAGCAGCCGGACTAGCGGGGGAACCTACGAGCAGTACTTC
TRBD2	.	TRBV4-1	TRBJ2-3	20	CASSPFQLAAKWGSTDTQYF	TGCGCCAGCAGCCCTTTCCAACTAGCGGCAAAGTGGGGAAGCACAGATACGCAGTATTTT
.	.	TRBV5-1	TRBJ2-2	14	CASSFILHTGELFF	TGCGCCAGCAGCTTTATACTCCACACCGGGGAGCTGTTTTTT
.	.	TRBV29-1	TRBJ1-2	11	CSVADRVGYTF	TGCAGCGTTGCCGACCGGGTTGGCTACACCTTC
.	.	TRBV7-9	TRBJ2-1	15	CASSFDGSSYNEQFF	TGTGCCAGCAGCTTTGACGGGAGCTCCTACAATGAGCAGTTCTTC